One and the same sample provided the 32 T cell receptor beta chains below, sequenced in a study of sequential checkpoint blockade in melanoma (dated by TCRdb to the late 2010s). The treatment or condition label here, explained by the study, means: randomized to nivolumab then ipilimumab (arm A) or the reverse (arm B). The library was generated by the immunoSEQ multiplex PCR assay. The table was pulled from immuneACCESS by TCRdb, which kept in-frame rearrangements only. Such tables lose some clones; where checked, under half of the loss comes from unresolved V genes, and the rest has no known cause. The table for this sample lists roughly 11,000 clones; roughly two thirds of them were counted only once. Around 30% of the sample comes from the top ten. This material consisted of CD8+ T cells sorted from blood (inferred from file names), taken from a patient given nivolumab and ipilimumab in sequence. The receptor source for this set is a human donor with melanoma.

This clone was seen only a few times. CDR3 protein: CASSHTVTGDGSTEAFF. The CDR3 DNA sequence: TGCGCCAGCAGCCACACGGTGACAGGGGATGGCTCTACTGAAGCTTTCTTT. The J gene is TRBJ1-1, the V gene TRBV4-3; 8 bases fit TRBD1. CDR3 length: 17 amino acids. The V and J ends lost 3 bases and 5 bases, in that order; junction bases with no gene match: 14. CDR1 and CDR2 from the germline V gene are LGHNA and YSLEER.

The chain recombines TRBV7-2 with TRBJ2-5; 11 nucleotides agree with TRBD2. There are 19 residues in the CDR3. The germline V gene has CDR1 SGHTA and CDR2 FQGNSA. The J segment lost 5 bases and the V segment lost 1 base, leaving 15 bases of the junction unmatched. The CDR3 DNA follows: TGTGCCAGCAGCTTAGGGCTAGCGGGGGGCCCTCAAGTAGGGGAGACCCAGTACTTC. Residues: CASSLGLAGGPQVGETQYF.

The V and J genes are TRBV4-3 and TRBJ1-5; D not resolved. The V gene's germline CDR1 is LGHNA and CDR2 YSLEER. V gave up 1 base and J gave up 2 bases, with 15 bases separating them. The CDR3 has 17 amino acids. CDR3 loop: CASSQVVGREGNQPQHF. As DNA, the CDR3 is TGCGCCAGCAGCCAAGTAGTCGGCAGAGAGGGCAATCAGCCCCAGCATTTT.

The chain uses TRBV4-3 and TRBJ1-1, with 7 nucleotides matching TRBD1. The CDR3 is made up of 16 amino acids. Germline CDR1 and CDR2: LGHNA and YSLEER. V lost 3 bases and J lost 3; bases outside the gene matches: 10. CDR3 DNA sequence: TGCGCCAGCAGCCAGGGGGTTACAGGGGCGGACACTGAAGCTTTCTTT. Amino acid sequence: CASSQGVTGADTEAFF.

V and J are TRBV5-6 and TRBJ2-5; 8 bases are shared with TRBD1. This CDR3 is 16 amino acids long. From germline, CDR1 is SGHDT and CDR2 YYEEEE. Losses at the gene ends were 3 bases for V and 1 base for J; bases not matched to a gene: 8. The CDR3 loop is CASSYGTGGLQETQYF. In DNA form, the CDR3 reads TGTGCCAGCAGCTATGGGACAGGTGGCCTCCAAGAGACCCAGTACTTC.

The CDR3 loop is CAISVPGMPFPSNTGELFF. DNA for the CDR3: TGTGCCATCAGTGTTCCGGGTATGCCATTCCCGTCGAACACCGGGGAGCTGTTTTTT. The gene calls are TRBV10-3 and TRBJ2-2; D remains unclear. Trimming took 4 bases from V and 0 from J, leaving 21 bases between them. The germline V gene encodes CDR1 ENHRY and CDR2 SYGVKD. CDR3 length: 19 amino acids.

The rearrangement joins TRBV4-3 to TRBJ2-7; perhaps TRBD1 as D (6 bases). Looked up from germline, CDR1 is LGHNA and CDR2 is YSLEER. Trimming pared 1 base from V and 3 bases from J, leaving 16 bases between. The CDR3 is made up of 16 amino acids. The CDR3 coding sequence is TGCGCCAGCAGCCAAGGGGCCGGACAGTTTTACTACGAGCAGTACTTC. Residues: CASSQGAGQFYYEQYF.

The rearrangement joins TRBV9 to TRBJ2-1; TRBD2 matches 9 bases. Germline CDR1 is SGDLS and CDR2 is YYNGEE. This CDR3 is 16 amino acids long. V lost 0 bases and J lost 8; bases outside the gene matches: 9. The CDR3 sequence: CASSVEAGGDYDEQFF. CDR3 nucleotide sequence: TGTGCCAGCAGCGTAGAAGCGGGAGGCGATTACGATGAGCAGTTCTTC.

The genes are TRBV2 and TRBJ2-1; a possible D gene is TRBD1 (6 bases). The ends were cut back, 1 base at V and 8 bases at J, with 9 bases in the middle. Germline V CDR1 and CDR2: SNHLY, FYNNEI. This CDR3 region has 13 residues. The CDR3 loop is CASSEGRGYEQFF. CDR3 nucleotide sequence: TGTGCCAGCAGTGAAGGCAGGGGTTATGAGCAGTTCTTC.

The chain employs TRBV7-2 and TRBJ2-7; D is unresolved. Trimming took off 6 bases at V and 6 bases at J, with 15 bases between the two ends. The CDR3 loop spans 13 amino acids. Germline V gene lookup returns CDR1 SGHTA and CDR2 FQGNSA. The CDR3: CASSQTLRIEQYF. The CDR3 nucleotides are TGTGCCAGCAGTCAAACCCTCAGGATCGAGCAGTACTTC.

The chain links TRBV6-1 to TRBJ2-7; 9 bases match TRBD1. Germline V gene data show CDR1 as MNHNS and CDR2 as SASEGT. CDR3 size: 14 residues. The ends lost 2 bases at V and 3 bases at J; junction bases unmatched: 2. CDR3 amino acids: CASSELTGGYEQYF. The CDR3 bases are TGTGCCAGCAGTGAATTGACAGGGGGCTACGAGCAGTACTTC.

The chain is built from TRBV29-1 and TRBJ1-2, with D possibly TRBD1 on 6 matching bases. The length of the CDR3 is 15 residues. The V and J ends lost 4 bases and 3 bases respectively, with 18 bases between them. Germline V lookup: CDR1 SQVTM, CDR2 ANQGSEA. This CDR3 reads CSVGRDGQIYYGYTF. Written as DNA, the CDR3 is TGCAGCGTTGGAAGGGACGGACAGATCTACTATGGCTACACCTTC.

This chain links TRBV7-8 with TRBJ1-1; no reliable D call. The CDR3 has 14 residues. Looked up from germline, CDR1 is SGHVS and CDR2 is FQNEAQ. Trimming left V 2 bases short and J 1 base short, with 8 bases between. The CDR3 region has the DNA TGTGCCAGCAGCTTAACGGGGAGGAACACTGAAGCTTTCTTT. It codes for CASSLTGRNTEAFF.

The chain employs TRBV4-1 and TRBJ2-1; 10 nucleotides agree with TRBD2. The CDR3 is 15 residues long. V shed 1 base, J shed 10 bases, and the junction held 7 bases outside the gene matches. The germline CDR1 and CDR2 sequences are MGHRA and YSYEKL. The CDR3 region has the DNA TGCGCCAGCAGCCAAGGGCTAGCGGGAGCTCGAGAGCAGTTCTTC. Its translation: CASSQGLAGAREQFF.

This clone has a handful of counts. This chain's CDR3 is CASKEIGEAFF. CDR3 bases: TGTGCCAGCAAGGAGATCGGTGAAGCTTTCTTT. The chain combines TRBV6-1 with TRBJ1-1, with D uncertain. This CDR3 has 11 residues. Germline assignment: CDR1 MNHNS and CDR2 SASEGT. Trimming took 7 bases from V and 7 from J, leaving 10 bases between them.

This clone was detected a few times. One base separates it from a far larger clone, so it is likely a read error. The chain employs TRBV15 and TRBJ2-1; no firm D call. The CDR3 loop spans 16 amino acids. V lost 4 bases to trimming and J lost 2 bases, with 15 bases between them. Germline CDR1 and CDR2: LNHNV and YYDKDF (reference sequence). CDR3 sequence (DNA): TGTGCCACCAGCAATCTTGTGGCGGTTCCCTACAATGAGCAGTTCTTC. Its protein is CATSNLVAVPYNEQFF.

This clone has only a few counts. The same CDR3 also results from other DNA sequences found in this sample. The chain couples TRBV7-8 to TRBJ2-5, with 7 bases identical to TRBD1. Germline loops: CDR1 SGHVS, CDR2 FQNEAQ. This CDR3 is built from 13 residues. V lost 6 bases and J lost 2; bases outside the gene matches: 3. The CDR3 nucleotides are TGTGCCAGCAGTTCGGACAGGCAAGAGACCCAGTACTTC. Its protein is CASSSDRQETQYF.

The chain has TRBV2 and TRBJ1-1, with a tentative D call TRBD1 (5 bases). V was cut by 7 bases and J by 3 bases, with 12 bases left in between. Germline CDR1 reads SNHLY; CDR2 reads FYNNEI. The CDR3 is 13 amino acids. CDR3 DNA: TGTGCCAGCACTACCCCGGGGGACACTGAAGCTTTCTTT. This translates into CASTTPGDTEAFF.

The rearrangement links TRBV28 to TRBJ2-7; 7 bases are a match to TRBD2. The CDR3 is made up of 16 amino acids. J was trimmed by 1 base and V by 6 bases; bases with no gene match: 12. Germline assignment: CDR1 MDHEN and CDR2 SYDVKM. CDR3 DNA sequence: TGTGCCAGCAGCCCTCTGGGGGAGGGGTGGTCCTACGAGCAGTACTTC. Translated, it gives CASSPLGEGWSYEQYF.

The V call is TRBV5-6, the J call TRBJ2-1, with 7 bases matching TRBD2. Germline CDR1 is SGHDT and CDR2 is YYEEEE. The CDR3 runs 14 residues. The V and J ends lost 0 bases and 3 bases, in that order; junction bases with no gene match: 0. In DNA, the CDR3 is TGTGCCAGCAGCTTGGGCGGGAGCTACAATGAGCAGTTCTTC. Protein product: CASSLGGSYNEQFF.

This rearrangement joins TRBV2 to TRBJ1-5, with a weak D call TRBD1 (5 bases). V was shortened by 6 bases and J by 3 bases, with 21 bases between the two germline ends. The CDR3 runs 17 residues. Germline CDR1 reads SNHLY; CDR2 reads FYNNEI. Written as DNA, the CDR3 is TGTGCCAGCAGCTACTTCGGGTTCGCGACAGACAATCAGCCCCAGCATTTT. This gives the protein CASSYFGFATDNQPQHF.

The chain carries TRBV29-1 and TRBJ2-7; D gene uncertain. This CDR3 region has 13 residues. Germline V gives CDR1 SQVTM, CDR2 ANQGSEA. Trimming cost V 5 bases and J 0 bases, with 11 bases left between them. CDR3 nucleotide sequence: TGCAGCGTTTTGTGGCAGAACTCCTACGAGCAGTACTTC. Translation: CSVLWQNSYEQYF.

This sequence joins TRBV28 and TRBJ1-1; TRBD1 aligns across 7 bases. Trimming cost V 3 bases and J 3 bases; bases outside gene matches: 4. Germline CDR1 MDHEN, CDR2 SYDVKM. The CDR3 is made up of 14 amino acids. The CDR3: CASSFNDRDTEAFF. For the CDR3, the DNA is TGTGCCAGCAGTTTCAATGACAGGGACACTGAAGCTTTCTTT. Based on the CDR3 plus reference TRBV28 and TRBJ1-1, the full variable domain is DVKVTQSSRYLVKRTGEKVFLECVQDMDHENMFWYRQDPGLGLRLIYFSYDVKMKEKGDIPEGYSVSREKKERFSLILESASTNQTSMYLCASSFNDRDTEAFFGQGTRLTVV.

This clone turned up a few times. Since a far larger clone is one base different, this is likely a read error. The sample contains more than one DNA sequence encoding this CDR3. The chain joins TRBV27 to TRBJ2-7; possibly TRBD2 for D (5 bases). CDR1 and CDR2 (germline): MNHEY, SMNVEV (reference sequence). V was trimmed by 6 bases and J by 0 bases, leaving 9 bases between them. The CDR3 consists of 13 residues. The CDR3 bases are TGTGCCAGCAGGCGGACTGGCTCCTACGAGCAGTACTTC. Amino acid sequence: CASRRTGSYEQYF.

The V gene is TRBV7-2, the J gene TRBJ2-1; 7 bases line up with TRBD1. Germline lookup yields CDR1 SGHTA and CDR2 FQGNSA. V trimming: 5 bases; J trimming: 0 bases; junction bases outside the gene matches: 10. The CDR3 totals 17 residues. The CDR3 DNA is TGTGCCAGCAGCCGTAGACAGGGAATCCCCTCCTACAATGAGCAGTTCTTC. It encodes CASSRRQGIPSYNEQFF.

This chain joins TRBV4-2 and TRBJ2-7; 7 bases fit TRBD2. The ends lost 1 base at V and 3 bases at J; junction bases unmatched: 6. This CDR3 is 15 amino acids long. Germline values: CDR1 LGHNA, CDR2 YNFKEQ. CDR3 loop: CASSQGWEGGYEQYF. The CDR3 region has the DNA TGTGCCAGCAGCCAAGGGTGGGAGGGAGGCTACGAGCAGTACTTC.

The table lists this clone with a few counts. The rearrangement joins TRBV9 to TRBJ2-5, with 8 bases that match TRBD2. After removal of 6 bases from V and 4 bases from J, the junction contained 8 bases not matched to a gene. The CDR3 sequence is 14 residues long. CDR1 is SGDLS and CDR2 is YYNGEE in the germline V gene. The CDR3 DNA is TGTGCCAGCACCCCCTCCGGGACTAGAGAGACCCAGTACTTC. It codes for CASTPSGTRETQYF. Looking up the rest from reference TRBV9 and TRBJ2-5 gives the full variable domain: DSGVTQTPKHLITATGQRVTLRCSPRSGDLSVYWYQQSLDQGLQFLIQYYNGEERAKGNILERFSAQQFPDLHSELNLSSLELGDSALYFCASTPSGTRETQYFGPGTRLLVL.

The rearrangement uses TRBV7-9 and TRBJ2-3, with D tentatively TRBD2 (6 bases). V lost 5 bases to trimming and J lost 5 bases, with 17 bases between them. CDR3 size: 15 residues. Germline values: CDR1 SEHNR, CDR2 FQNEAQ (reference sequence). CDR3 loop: CASSPQGTRIDTQYF. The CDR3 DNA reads TGTGCCAGCAGCCCTCAAGGGACTCGGATAGATACGCAGTATTTT.

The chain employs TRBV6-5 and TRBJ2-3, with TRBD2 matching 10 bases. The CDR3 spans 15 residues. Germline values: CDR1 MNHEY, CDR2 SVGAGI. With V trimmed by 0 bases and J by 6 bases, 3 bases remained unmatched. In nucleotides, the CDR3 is TGTGCCAGCAGTTACTCGCTAGCGGGAGTGGATACGCAGTATTTT. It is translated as CASSYSLAGVDTQYF.

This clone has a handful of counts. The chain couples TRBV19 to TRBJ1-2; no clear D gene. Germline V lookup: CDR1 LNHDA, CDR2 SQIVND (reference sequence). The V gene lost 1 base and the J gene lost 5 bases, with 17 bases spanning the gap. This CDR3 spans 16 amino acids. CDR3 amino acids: CASSIGFQRLGYGYTF. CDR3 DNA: TGTGCCAGTAGTATAGGGTTTCAGAGACTCGGATATGGCTACACCTTC.

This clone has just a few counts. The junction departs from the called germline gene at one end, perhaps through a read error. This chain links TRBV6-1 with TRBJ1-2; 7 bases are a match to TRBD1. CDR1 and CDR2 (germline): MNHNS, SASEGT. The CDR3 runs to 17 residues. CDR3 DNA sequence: TGTGCCATCAGTGAGCCTGGACAGGCCCAAACCGGCTATGGCTACACCTTC. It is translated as CAISEPGQAQTGYGYTF.

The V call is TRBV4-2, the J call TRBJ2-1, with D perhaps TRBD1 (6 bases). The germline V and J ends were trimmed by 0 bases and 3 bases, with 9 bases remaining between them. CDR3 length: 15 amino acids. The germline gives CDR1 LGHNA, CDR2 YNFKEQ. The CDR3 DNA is TGTGCCAGCAGCCAAGAGGACAGAGACTACAATGAGCAGTTCTTC. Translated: CASSQEDRDYNEQFF.